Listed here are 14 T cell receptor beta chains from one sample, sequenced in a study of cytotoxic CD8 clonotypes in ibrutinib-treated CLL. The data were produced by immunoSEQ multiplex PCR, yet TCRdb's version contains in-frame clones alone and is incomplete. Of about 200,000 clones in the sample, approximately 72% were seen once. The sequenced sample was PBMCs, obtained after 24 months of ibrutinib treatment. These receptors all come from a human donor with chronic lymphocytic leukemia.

Here the CDR3 DNA reads TGTGCCACCAGCAGAGATACGTCGAGGGGAACCCTTGAGCAGTACTTC. It is translated as CATSRDTSRGTLEQYF. This chain joins TRBV15 and TRBJ2-7; D might be TRBD1 or TRBD2, each matching 5 bases. Germline V gene lookup returns CDR1 LNHNV and CDR2 YYDKDF (reference sequence). The V end lost 0 bases, the J end lost 7 bases, and 19 bases lay between the germline ends. This CDR3 has 16 amino acids. The full variable domain, its missing parts supplied by reference TRBV15 and TRBJ2-7, is DAMVIQNPRYQVTQFGKPVTLSCSQTLNHNVMYWYQQKSSQAPKLLFHYYDKDFNNEADTPDNFQSRRPNTSFCFLDIRSPGLGDTAMYLCATSRDTSRGTLEQYFGPGTRLTVT.

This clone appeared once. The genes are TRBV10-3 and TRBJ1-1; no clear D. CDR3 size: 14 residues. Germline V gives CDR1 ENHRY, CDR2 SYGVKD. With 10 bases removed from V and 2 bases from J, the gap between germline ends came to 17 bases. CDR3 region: CATSSPGTNTEAFF. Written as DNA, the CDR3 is TGTGCCACCTCCTCGCCAGGAACTAACACTGAAGCTTTCTTT.

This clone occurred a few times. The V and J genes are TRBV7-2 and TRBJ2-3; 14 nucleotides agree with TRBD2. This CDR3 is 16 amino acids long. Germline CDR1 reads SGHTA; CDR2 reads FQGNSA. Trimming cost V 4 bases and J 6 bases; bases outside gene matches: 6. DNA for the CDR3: TGTGCCAGCAGCTCACGACTAGCGGGAGGGAGGGATACGCAGTATTTT. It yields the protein CASSSRLAGGRDTQYF.

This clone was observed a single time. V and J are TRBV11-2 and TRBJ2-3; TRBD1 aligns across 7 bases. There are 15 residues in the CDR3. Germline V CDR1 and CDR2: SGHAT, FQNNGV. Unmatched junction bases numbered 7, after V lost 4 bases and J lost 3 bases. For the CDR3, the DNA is TGTGCCAGCAGCTCCCTTCGGACAGGTACAGATACGCAGTATTTT. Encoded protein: CASSSLRTGTDTQYF.

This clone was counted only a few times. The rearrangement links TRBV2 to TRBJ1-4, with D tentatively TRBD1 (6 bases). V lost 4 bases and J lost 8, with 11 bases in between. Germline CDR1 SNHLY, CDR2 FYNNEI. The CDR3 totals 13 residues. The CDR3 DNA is TGTGCCAGCAGTGGGGGGCGGGGAGAAAAACTGTTTTTT. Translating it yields CASSGGRGEKLFF.

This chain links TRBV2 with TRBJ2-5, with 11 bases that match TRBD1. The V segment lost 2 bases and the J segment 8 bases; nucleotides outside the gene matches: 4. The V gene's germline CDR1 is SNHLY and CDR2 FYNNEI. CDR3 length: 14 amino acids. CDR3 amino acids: CASSEIGQGATQYF. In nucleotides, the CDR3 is TGTGCCAGCAGTGAAATCGGACAGGGGGCAACCCAGTACTTC.

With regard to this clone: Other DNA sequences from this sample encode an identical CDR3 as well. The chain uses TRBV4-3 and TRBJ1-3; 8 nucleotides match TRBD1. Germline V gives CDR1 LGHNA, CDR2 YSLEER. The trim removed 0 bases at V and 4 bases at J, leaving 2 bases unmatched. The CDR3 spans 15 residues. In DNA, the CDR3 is TGCGCCAGCAGCCAAGACAGGGGGCCAGGAAACACCATATATTTT. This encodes CASSQDRGPGNTIYF.

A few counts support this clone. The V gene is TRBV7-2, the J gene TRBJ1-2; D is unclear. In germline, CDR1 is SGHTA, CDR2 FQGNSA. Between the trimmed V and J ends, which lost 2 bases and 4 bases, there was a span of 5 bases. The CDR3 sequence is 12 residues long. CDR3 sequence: CASSLQTYGYTF. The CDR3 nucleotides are TGTGCCAGCAGCTTACAGACCTATGGCTACACCTTC.

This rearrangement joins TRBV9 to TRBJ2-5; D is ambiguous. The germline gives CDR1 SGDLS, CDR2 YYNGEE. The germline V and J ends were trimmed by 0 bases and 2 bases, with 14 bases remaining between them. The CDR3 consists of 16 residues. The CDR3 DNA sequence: TGTGCCAGCAGCGTAGGCGTCTGGGAAATTCAAGAGACCCAGTACTTC. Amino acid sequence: CASSVGVWEIQETQYF.

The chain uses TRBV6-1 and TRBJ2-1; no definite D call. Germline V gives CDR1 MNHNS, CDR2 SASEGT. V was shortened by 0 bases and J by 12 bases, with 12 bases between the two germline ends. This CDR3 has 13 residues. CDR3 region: CASSEAYVGWQFF. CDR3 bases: TGTGCCAGCAGTGAAGCCTACGTGGGATGGCAGTTCTTC.

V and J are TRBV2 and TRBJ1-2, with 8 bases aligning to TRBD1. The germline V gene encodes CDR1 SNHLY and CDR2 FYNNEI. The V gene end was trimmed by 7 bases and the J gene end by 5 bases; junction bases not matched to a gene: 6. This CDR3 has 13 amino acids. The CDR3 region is CASKQTGDYGYTF. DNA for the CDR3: TGTGCCAGCAAGCAGACAGGGGATTATGGCTACACCTTC.

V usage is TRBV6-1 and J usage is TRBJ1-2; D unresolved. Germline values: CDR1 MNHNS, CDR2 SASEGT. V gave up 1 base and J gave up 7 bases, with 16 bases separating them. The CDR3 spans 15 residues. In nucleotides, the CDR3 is TGTGCCAGCAGTGAAGATTCACACCCTATAAGTGGCTACACCTTC. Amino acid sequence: CASSEDSHPISGYTF.

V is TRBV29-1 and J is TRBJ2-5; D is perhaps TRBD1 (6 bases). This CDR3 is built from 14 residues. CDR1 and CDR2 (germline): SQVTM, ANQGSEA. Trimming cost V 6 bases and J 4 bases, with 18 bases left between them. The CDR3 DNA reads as TGCAGCGTAGGCGACCCAGGGGCGCGAGAGACCCAGTACTTC. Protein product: CSVGDPGARETQYF. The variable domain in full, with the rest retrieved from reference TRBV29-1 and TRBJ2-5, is SAVISQKPSRDICQRGTSLTIQCQVDSQVTMMFWYRQQPGQSLTLIATANQGSEATYESGFVIDKFPISRPNLTFSTLTVSNMSPEDSSIYLCSVGDPGARETQYFGPGTRLLVL.

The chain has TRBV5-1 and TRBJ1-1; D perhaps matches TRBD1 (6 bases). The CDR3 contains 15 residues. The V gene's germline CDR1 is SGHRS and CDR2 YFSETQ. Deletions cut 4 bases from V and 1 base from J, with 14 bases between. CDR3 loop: CASSATTGKNTEAFF. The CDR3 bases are TGCGCCAGCAGCGCAACTACAGGGAAGAACACTGAAGCTTTCTTT. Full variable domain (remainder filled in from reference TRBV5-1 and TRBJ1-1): KAGVTQTPRYLIKTRGQQVTLSCSPISGHRSVSWYQQTPGQGLQFLFEYFSETQRNKGNFPGRFSGRQFSNSRSEMNVSTLELGDSALYLCASSATTGKNTEAFFGQGTRLTVV.